These T cell receptor beta chains were read from a single sample in a study of blood T cells in healthy people across ages. MiXCR, run by TCRdb on the 5' RACE reads, gives a single entry per CDR3 protein. Of around 1,000,000 distinct CDR3 sequences in the sample, approximately 25% were seen once. These data also featured in a second study, about T cells of mothers and their children.

The sample taken for sequencing was blood. The receptor source for this set is a girl under 10 years old in good health. The CDR3 runs from the conserved cysteine through the conserved F or W. Clone size appears in some rows only: once, few, many, or a class for an expanded clone.

J gene | clone size | V gene | CDR3 protein
TRBJ1-5 | - | TRBV6-2/TRBV6-3 | CASSTTGQQYSNQPQHF
TRBJ2-5 | - | TRBV7-7 | CASSSSQGRGAETQYF
TRBJ2-6 | - | TRBV7-2 | CASTLNGGTGANVLTF
TRBJ2-2 | - | TRBV5-1 | CASSLLGTGGLGELFF
TRBJ2-7 | - | TRBV29-1 | CSVVSSGGGEQYF
TRBJ2-1 | - | TRBV11-1 | CASSLNWGGVNEQFF
TRBJ2-3 | once | TRBV7-9 | CASSSLVILSTDTQYF
- | - | TRBV5-1 | CASSLPTTGSYEQYF
TRBJ2-1 | few | TRBV20-1 | CSADREGTGETRYF
TRBJ2-7 | few | TRBV11-1 | CASSPIWGSISEQYF
TRBJ2-5 | - | TRBV28 | CASSFSVRGTQYF
TRBJ2-2 | - | TRBV7-9 | CAGSTRDGNTGELFF
TRBJ2-5 | - | TRBV7-6 | CASSQTPETQYF
TRBJ1-1 | few | TRBV7-2 | CASSPWDTMNTEAFF
TRBJ2-1 | few | TRBV7-2 | CASSLTPSYNEQFF
TRBJ1-1 | few | TRBV20-1 | CSATRGLMNTEAFF
TRBJ2-2 | - | TRBV7-9 | CASSLSHNTGELFF
- | few | TRBV29-1 | CSVGVNEETQYF
TRBJ2-3 | few | TRBV20-1 | CSASARARFETDTQYF
TRBJ2-1 | - | TRBV5-5 | CASSLRTGTDNEQFF
TRBJ2-5 | few | TRBV7-8 | CASSRTPGFETQYF
TRBJ1-4 | - | TRBV19 | CASGGGWEKLFF
- | - | TRBV20-1 | CSASRDGGPSYEQYF
TRBJ2-7 | - | TRBV28 | CASRDRGLAYEQYF
TRBJ2-7 | few | TRBV29-1 | CSGQGLNHEQYF
TRBJ1-2 | - | TRBV18 | CASSPSTGAREGYTF
TRBJ1-2 | few | TRBV18 | CASSPTGQINYGYTF
TRBJ2-1 | few | TRBV20-1 | CSARPSLGSYNEQFF
- | - | TRBV5-5 | CASSQNRNEQFF
TRBJ2-1 | many | TRBV7-9 | CASSFFDGRVEEQFF